A selection of T cell receptor beta chains follows, all from one sample in a study of OX40 agonist ivuxolimab in advanced cancers. Produced via immunoSEQ multiplex PCR; TCRdb's table is partial and in-frame only. The sample holds 50,000 to 65,000 clones; over 75% are singletons and the top ten take under 4%. The input for sequencing was CD4+ or CD8+ T cells sorted from blood, taken in a trial of the OX40 agonist ivuxolimab. These receptors were obtained from an adult with an advanced solid tumor such as melanoma, head and neck, liver or kidney cancer. The CDR3 runs from the conserved cysteine through the conserved F or W. A D gene is named only where the DNA matches it firmly. The listing skips clone size in some rows; elsewhere it reads once, few, many or a size class.

clone_size	d_call	v_call	j_call	cdr3_nt	cdr3_aa
.	TRBD2	TRBV7-9	TRBJ2-7	TGTGCCAGCAGCCCCGCGGGGGGCTCCTACGAGCAGTACTTC	CASSPAGGSYEQYF
once	TRBD1	TRBV15	TRBJ1-1	TGTGCCACCAGCAGTGGACAGGGGGTGAGGAACACTGAAGCTTTCTTT	CATSSGQGVRNTEAFF
once	TRBD1	TRBV6-6	TRBJ1-1	TGTGCCAGTGACAGGGATTCGAGCACTGAAGCTTTCTTT	CASDRDSSTEAFF
.	.	TRBV11-2	TRBJ2-3	TGTGCCAGCAGTCAAACCACAGATACGCAGTATTTT	CASSQTTDTQYF
once	TRBD1	TRBV6-1	TRBJ2-7	TGTGCCAGCCCTCCCGGGACAGGGAGTCGCGAGCAGTACTTC	CASPPGTGSREQYF
.	.	TRBV7-9	TRBJ1-5	TGTGCCAGCAGCTCTCAGGGAAATCAGCCCCAGCATTTT	CASSSQGNQPQHF
.	.	TRBV28	TRBJ2-4	TGTGTCCCAATGGGAGCCAAAAACATTCAGTACTTC	CVPMGAKNIQYF
.	TRBD1	TRBV14	TRBJ1-2	TGTGCCAGCAGCCAGACGATCTCAGGGGGCAACCTCTATGGCTACACCTTC	CASSQTISGGNLYGYTF
once	TRBD1	TRBV18	TRBJ2-6	TGTGCCAGCTCACTCAGTGGTAGGGGGCGAGGGGCCAACGTCCTGACTTTC	CASSLSGRGRGANVLTF
.	.	TRBV29-1	TRBJ1-2	TGCAGCGTTCTCGGGCAGGGAGGTGGCTACACCTTC	CSVLGQGGGYTF
once	TRBD1	TRBV28	TRBJ1-2	TGTGCCAGCAGTTCAGGACAGGGGATAGACTATGGCTACACCTTC	CASSSGQGIDYGYTF
.	.	TRBV11-2	TRBJ2-7	TGTGCCAGCAGCTTAGATCGGGGGGCGGCGGAGCAGTACTTC	CASSLDRGAAEQYF
.	.	TRBV5-1	TRBJ1-1	TGCGCCAGCAGCTTTAATGGGGACATGAACACTGAAGCTTTCTTT	CASSFNGDMNTEAFF
.	.	TRBV5-1	TRBJ1-1	TGCGCCAGCAGGGGTAACACTGAAGCTTTCTTT	CASRGNTEAFF
.	TRBD2	TRBV4-2	TRBJ2-3	TGTGCCAGCAGGCTGGAGCCGGGAGGGGGTGGAGATACGCAGTATTTT	CASRLEPGGGGDTQYF
.	TRBD1	TRBV5-6	TRBJ2-7	TGTGCCAGCAGCTTTGGGGACAGGGGGTCCTACGAGCAGTACTTC	CASSFGDRGSYEQYF
.	.	TRBV6-5	TRBJ1-2	TGTGCCAGCAATACACAGGGTTACGGTGGCTACACCTTC	CASNTQGYGGYTF
.	.	TRBV4-1	TRBJ2-6	TGCGCCAGCAGCCAGGGGGGCTCTGGGGCCAACGTCCTGACTTTC	CASSQGGSGANVLTF
.	.	TRBV6-5	TRBJ2-7	TGTGCCAGCAGTTTAAAAGTCGGGGAATCTTACGAGCAGTACTTC	CASSLKVGESYEQYF
.	TRBD1	TRBV7-9	TRBJ1-1	TGTGCCAGCAGCTTAGGTGTTTCGGACAGGGTCCCTTCTAAAGCTTTCTTT	CASSLGVSDRVPSKAFF
.	TRBD1	TRBV10-3	TRBJ2-5	TGTGCCATCAGCTCAGCCGGGACAGGGGAGGAGACCCAGTACTTC	CAISSAGTGEETQYF
.	.	TRBV7-2	TRBJ2-5	TGTGCCAGCAGCTTACAGGGGGAGACCCAGTACTTC	CASSLQGETQYF
.	.	TRBV25-1	TRBJ1-4	TGTGCCAGCAGTGAACTATCAGGGGTTGGTTACGAAAAACTGTTTTTT	CASSELSGVGYEKLFF
.	.	TRBV5-1	TRBJ2-1	TGCGCCAGCAGCTTGGCCCTCTACAATGAGCAGTTCTTC	CASSLALYNEQFF
.	.	TRBV5-1	TRBJ1-5	TGCGCCAGCAGCTTGGAGGGAATACAAAATCAGCCCCAGCATTTT	CASSLEGIQNQPQHF
.	.	TRBV28	TRBJ2-3	TGTGCCAGCAGCCTCCCCCTTGTCGGCACAGATACGCAGTATTTT	CASSLPLVGTDTQYF
few	.	TRBV7-2	TRBJ2-7	TGTGCCAGCAGCTTAACGGACGGGGCTTTCGAGCAGTACTTC	CASSLTDGAFEQYF
once	.	TRBV6-6	TRBJ2-5	TGTGCCAGCAGTTCCGGACAGTCAAGAGAGACCCAGTACTTC	CASSSGQSRETQYF
.	.	TRBV6-5	TRBJ2-7	TGTGCCAGCAGTTACACAAACAGCCACGAGCAGTACTTC	CASSYTNSHEQYF
few	TRBD1	TRBV19	TRBJ2-2	TGTGCCAGTAGCGTTGGGACAGGGGGCTCCGGGGAGCTGTTTTTT	CASSVGTGGSGELFF
.	.	TRBV5-6	TRBJ2-3	TGTGCCAGCAGCTTGGCAGGGCCAGATACGCAGTATTTT	CASSLAGPDTQYF
.	.	TRBV2	TRBJ2-7	TGTGCCAGCAGTAGCTCGAGCGGGCGCTACGAGCAGTACTTC	CASSSSSGRYEQYF
.	.	TRBV6-9	TRBJ1-2	TGTGCCAGCAGTTACGAGGACTTCTATGGCTACACCTTC	CASSYEDFYGYTF
once	TRBD2	TRBV11-2	TRBJ2-1	TGTGCCAGCAGCTTAGAAGCGGGGGGCAATGAGCAGTTCTTC	CASSLEAGGNEQFF
once	TRBD2	TRBV5-1	TRBJ2-7	TGCGCCAGCAGCTTGGGAGCGGGAGGGTCCAGGGAGCAGTACTTC	CASSLGAGGSREQYF
.	.	TRBV11-3	TRBJ2-2	TGTGCCAGCAGCTCATCCACCACCGGGGAGCTGTTTTTT	CASSSSTTGELFF
.	.	TRBV16	TRBJ2-1	TGTGCCAGCAGCCAATCTCGAGATGAGCAGTTCTTC	CASSQSRDEQFF
.	.	TRBV30	TRBJ1-2	TGTGCCTGGAGTGTGGGGGGTGGAGGTCCCAACTATGGCTACACCTTC	CAWSVGGGGPNYGYTF
.	.	TRBV19	TRBJ1-5	TGTGCCAGTAGTATGCAAGGACAGAGCTATCAGCCCCAGCATTTT	CASSMQGQSYQPQHF
.	TRBD2	TRBV7-3	TRBJ2-2	TGTGCCAGCAGCTTAATACCTAGCGGGAACACCGGGGAGCTGTTTTTT	CASSLIPSGNTGELFF
once	.	TRBV7-8	TRBJ2-2	TGTGCCGGGTTACTTGGCAGATCTGACGCCGGGGAGCTGTTTTTT	CAGLLGRSDAGELFF
.	TRBD2	TRBV5-4	TRBJ2-1	TGTGCCAGCAGCCTGACTAGCGGAGGCGGCAATGAGCAGTTCTTC	CASSLTSGGGNEQFF
.	.	TRBV11-2	TRBJ2-7	TGTGCCAGCGGGGGCAGCCCCTACGAGCAGTACTTC	CASGGSPYEQYF
few	.	TRBV28	TRBJ1-2	TGTGCCAGCAGCCAACCCCGGGTTGGCTATGGCTACACCTTC	CASSQPRVGYGYTF
.	.	TRBV30	TRBJ2-5	TGTGCCTGGAGTGTTGGCACGGGGAAGACCCAGTACTTC	CAWSVGTGKTQYF
.	.	TRBV10-3	TRBJ2-7	TGTGCCACCTTCTCATATGAGGAGCAGTACTTC	CATFSYEEQYF
.	.	TRBV5-1	TRBJ2-7	TGCGCCAGCAGCTTCTATTGGCATAGTTACGAGCAGTACTTC	CASSFYWHSYEQYF
.	TRBD2	TRBV15	TRBJ2-7	TGTGCCACCGCACAATCTAGCGGGAAGACCTACGAGCAGTACTTC	CATAQSSGKTYEQYF
.	.	TRBV29-1	TRBJ1-1	TGCAGCGCTGGGGCAGGGGAGAGGAAAGGCACTGAAGCTTTCTTT	CSAGAGERKGTEAFF
.	.	TRBV7-9	TRBJ2-7	TGTGCCAGCAGCCCCGGGACTGAGAACTACGAGCAGTACTTC	CASSPGTENYEQYF
.	.	TRBV5-5	TRBJ1-2	TGTGCCAGCAGTTCAGAAGGGTATGGCTACACCTTC	CASSSEGYGYTF
.	TRBD1	TRBV19	TRBJ2-7	TGTGCCAGTAGGGGGACAGGAACCCACGAGCAGTACTTC	CASRGTGTHEQYF
.	TRBD2	TRBV18	TRBJ2-1	TGTGCCAGCTCACTAAGTAGCGGGGACTACAATGAGCAGTTCTTC	CASSLSSGDYNEQFF
.	.	TRBV30	TRBJ1-1	TGTGCCTGGGGGCAGCTAGAGGCTTTCTTT	CAWGQLEAFF
once	TRBD2	TRBV25-1	TRBJ2-3	TGTGCCAGCAGTGAATTAGGAGCTAGCGGGAGAACAGATACGCAGTATTTT	CASSELGASGRTDTQYF
.	.	TRBV29-1	TRBJ2-1	TGCAGCGTTGCGGGGACCTTAATTTACAATGAGCAGTTCTTC	CSVAGTLIYNEQFF
.	.	TRBV30	TRBJ2-5	TGTGCCTGGAGTCGGGTCGAGACCCAGTACTTC	CAWSRVETQYF